This T cell receptor (beta chain) is drawn from a study of OX40 agonist ivuxolimab in advanced cancers. Broader study findings: CD4+ and CD8+ blood T cells expanded clonally by week 6 at 0.1 to 3.0 mg/kg. Researchers did not establish what antigens the expanded peripheral T cells target. Some patients without response likewise showed low normalized clonal expansion.

The assay was immunoSEQ multiplex PCR, and TCRdb's table has in-frame clones only and misses some. Here the sample spans approximately 57,000 clones, roughly 77% being singletons. Patients with autoimmune history or systemic immunosuppression were excluded. On this clone itself: Its antigen is as yet unknown.

The J segment lost 8 bases and the V segment lost 2 bases, leaving 8 bases of the junction unmatched. The CDR3 sequence is 15 residues long. Germline V gene sequence: CDR1 SGHRS, CDR2 YFSETQ. This receptor was taken from an adult with an advanced solid tumor such as melanoma, head and neck, liver or kidney cancer. The input for sequencing was CD4+ or CD8+ T cells sorted from blood, taken in a trial of the OX40 agonist ivuxolimab. The rearrangement joins TRBV5-1 to TRBJ1-2, with 11 bases fitting TRBD1. The CDR3 nucleotides are TGCGCCAGCAGCTTAGGACAGGGGGCACTCGCCGGCTACACCTTC. Encoded protein: CASSLGQGALAGYTF.